The T cell receptor beta chain under discussion was sequenced for a study of T cells after yellow fever vaccination. The wider study: Libraries from low-cell-number fractions were prepared with the SMART-Seq v4 Ultra Low Input RNA kit. Points from the study as a whole: The study noted that FACS-sorted repertoires could contain abundant clonotypes contaminating from the bulk population. It was a weaker secondary response, yet one that peaked faster, at day 5 versus 15. A large majority of primary-vaccination clones showed up again after the booster (around 96% CD4, around 88% CD8).

Only a few counts were recorded for this clonotype. Its antigen is unknown. V lost 8 bases and J lost 0, with 10 bases in between. The germline V gene has CDR1 SNHLY and CDR2 FYNNEI. The CDR3 is 13 residues long. From the 5' RACE reads, TCRdb called clonotypes with MiXCR, one entry per CDR3 protein. The repertoire includes 150,000 to 200,000 distinct CDR3 sequences, about a tenth of them detected once, and around 40% sits in the top ten. The J gene is TRBJ1-1, the V gene TRBV2, with D possibly matching TRBD1 (6 bases). The TCR was taken from a man between 18 and 29 years old who received the YFV17D yellow fever vaccine. The specimen comprised CD8+ T cells sorted from PBMCs, sampled 45 days after the yellow fever booster vaccination. DNA for the CDR3: TGTGCCAGCGGAACAGGGATGAACACTGAAGCTTTCTTT. Residues: CASGTGMNTEAFF.